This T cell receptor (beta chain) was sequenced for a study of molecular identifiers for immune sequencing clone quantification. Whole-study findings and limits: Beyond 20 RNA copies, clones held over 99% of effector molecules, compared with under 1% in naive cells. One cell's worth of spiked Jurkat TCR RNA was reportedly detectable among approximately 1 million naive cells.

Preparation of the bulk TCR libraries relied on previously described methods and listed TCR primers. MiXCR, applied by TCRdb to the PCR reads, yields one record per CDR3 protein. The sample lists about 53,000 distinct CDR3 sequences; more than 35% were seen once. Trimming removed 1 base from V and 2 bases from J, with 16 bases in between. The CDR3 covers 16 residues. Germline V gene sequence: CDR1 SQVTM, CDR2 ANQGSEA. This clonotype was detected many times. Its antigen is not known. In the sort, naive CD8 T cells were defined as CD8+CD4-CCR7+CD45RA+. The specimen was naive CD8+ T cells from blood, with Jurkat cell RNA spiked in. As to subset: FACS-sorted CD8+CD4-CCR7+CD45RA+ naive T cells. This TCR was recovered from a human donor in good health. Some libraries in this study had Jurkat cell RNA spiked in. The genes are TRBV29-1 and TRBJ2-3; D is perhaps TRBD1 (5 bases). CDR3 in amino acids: CSVEGPGLPVTDTQYF. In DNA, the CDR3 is TGCAGCGTTGAAGGACCAGGGCTCCCGGTCACAGATACGCAGTATTTT.